This is a list of T cell receptor beta chains from one sample in a study of multiple sclerosis patients with progressive multifocal leukoencephalopathy. Sequencing used immunoSEQ multiplex PCR; TCRdb keeps in-frame clones, though not all of them. Among about 31,000 clones listed, approximately 90% were seen once. This specimen consisted of PBMCs, obtained from a patient treated with natalizumab. The receptors derive from a woman aged 40 to 50 with progressive multifocal leukoencephalopathy. CDR3s include the opening cysteine and the closing phenylalanine or tryptophan. Fields, in order: clone size, D gene, V gene, CDR3 length, J gene, CDR3 DNA, CDR3 protein. A D gene is named only where the DNA matches it firmly. The size of a clone is reported for some rows only, either as once, few or many, or as a class for expanded clones.

NA	NA	TRBV7-2	14	TRBJ2-3	TGTGCCAGCAGCTTATACGGACGCACAGATACGCAGTATTTT	CASSLYGRTDTQYF
NA	TRBD1	TRBV30	15	TRBJ1-1	TGTGCCTGGAGCTCCTCCGGGACAGGGGCAACTGAAGCTTTCTTT	CAWSSSGTGATEAFF
NA	NA	TRBV11-3	14	TRBJ1-6	TGTGCCAGCAGTAGGGGGGGGAATCATTCACCCCTCCACTTT	CASSRGGNHSPLHF
NA	TRBD1	TRBV4-1	14	TRBJ1-4	TGCGCCAGCAGCCCCGGACAGGGGGGGGAAAAACTGTTTTTT	CASSPGQGGEKLFF
NA	TRBD2	TRBV4-3	18	TRBJ2-3	TGCGCCAGCAGCCAAGATGTAGCGGGGGGGCGGGGCACAGATACGCAGTATTTT	CASSQDVAGGRGTDTQYF
NA	TRBD1	TRBV7-8	14	TRBJ1-6	TGTGCCAGCAGCTTTACAGGGGGTAATTCACCCCTCCACTTT	CASSFTGGNSPLHF
NA	NA	TRBV6-5	15	TRBJ1-3	TGTGCCAGCAGTTACTCGATTAAGGGGGTGAACACCATATATTTT	CASSYSIKGVNTIYF
NA	NA	TRBV28	19	TRBJ2-6	TGTGCCAGCAAGGTAGTGGGGGCTGCGTCGGGGGCTGGGGCCAACGTCCTGACTTTC	CASKVVGAASGAGANVLTF
NA	NA	TRBV12-2	16	TRBJ2-6	TGTGCAAGTCGCTTAGCGAGGAGGGTTGGGGCCAACGTCCTGACTTTC	CASRLARRVGANVLTF
NA	NA	TRBV7-2	13	TRBJ1-4	TGTGCCAGCAGCCGGGGCAGCGGGGAAAAACTGTTTTTT	CASSRGSGEKLFF
NA	NA	TRBV7-2	14	TRBJ2-5	TGTGCCAGCAGCCCCAGGGTCAGTAAAGAGACCCAGTACTTC	CASSPRVSKETQYF
NA	NA	TRBV4-2	15	TRBJ1-4	TGTGCCAGCAGCCAAGAGGCTTCAACTAATGAAAAACTGTTTTTT	CASSQEASTNEKLFF
NA	NA	TRBV28	11	TRBJ2-7	TGTGCCAGCAGTTCCTACTACGAGCAGTACTTC	CASSSYYEQYF
once	NA	TRBV25-1	12	TRBJ2-7	TGTGCCAGCAGTGAACACTCCTACGAGCAGTACTTC	CASSEHSYEQYF
once	NA	TRBV5-4	15	TRBJ2-1	TGTGCCAGCAGCCCAAGGCGGCCGATGTACAATGAGCAGTTCTTC	CASSPRRPMYNEQFF
NA	NA	TRBV29-1	14	TRBJ2-1	TGCAGTCCCCCCCCGGCACCGTCCTACAATGAGCAGTTCTTC	CSPPPAPSYNEQFF
NA	NA	TRBV6-6	13	TRBJ2-3	TGTGCCAGCACGGCCCCCGGCACAGATACGCAGTATTTT	CASTAPGTDTQYF
NA	NA	TRBV5-1	15	TRBJ2-1	TGCGCCAGCAGCGGGCAGCCGGATGTTTACAATGAGCAGTTCTTC	CASSGQPDVYNEQFF
NA	TRBD1	TRBV7-8	18	TRBJ2-2	TGTGCCAGCAGCCAACTCCGGGACAGGGTAAGGTCGGCCGGGGAGCTGTTTTTT	CASSQLRDRVRSAGELFF
NA	NA	TRBV5-1	16	TRBJ2-1	TGCGCCAGCAGCCCGGATGGGACTCGAATTTGGAGAGAGCAGTTCTTC	CASSPDGTRIWREQFF
NA	NA	TRBV5-6	14	TRBJ1-1	TGTGCCAGCATCCCGAATGGGGCCGGCACTGAAGCTTTCTTT	CASIPNGAGTEAFF
NA	TRBD2	TRBV4-2	16	TRBJ2-3	TGTGCCAGCAGCCAAGTGCTAAGCGGGGTCACAGATACGCAGTATTTT	CASSQVLSGVTDTQYF
NA	TRBD1	TRBV5-6	16	TRBJ2-5	TGTGCCAGCAGCTTCTTAACCGGGACAGGGTATGAGACCCAGTACTTC	CASSFLTGTGYETQYF
NA	NA	TRBV27	15	TRBJ2-1	TGTGCCAGCAACCCCAGGGGCTCCTCCTACAATGAGCAGTTCTTC	CASNPRGSSYNEQFF
NA	NA	TRBV28	11	TRBJ1-1	TGTGCCAGCAGCAGGGAGGCTGAAGCTTTCTTT	CASSREAEAFF
medium-sized	NA	TRBV11-2	15	TRBJ1-2	TGTGCCAGCAGCCCCGGGGGGGGCAGTAGCTATGGCTACACCTTC	CASSPGGGSSYGYTF
NA	NA	TRBV27	12	TRBJ2-7	TGTGCCAGCAGTCCCAACGGCTACGAGCAGTACTTC	CASSPNGYEQYF
NA	TRBD2	TRBV13	16	TRBJ2-3	TGTGCCAGCAGCCTCGGGACTAGCGGACTCCGGGATACGCAGTATTTT	CASSLGTSGLRDTQYF
NA	NA	TRBV4-2	14	TRBJ1-1	TGTGCCAGCAGCACTGAAGGGATGAACACTGAAGCTTTCTTT	CASSTEGMNTEAFF
NA	NA	TRBV5-1	13	TRBJ1-2	TGCGCCAGCAGCTTAGAAGGGTTGGACGGCTACACCTTC	CASSLEGLDGYTF
NA	NA	TRBV7-8	16	TRBJ2-5	TGTGCCAGCAGCTTAGAGACGACCCACATACAAGAGACCCAGTACTTC	CASSLETTHIQETQYF
once	NA	TRBV11-2	18	TRBJ2-6	TGTGCCAGCAGCGTTATTAGAACAAGCAACAAGTCGGGCCAACGTCTGACTTTC	CASSVIRTSNKSGQRLTF
NA	TRBD1	TRBV5-4	15	TRBJ1-2	TGTGCCAGCTGGAATTGGGACAGAGATTCCTATGGCTACACCTTC	CASWNWDRDSYGYTF
once	TRBD1	TRBV7-8	15	TRBJ1-2	TGTGCCAGCAGCTTAGAGGGACAGGGAGGCTATGGCTACACCTTC	CASSLEGQGGYGYTF
NA	TRBD2	TRBV7-2	15	TRBJ2-7	TGTGCCAGCAGCGACCACCGGGAGGGCCGCGGGGAGCAGTACTTC	CASSDHREGRGEQYF
NA	NA	TRBV7-9	17	TRBJ2-6	TGTGCCAGCAGCTTAAGGACATCAAGCTCTGGGGCCAACGTCCTGACTTTC	CASSLRTSSSGANVLTF
NA	NA	TRBV6-6	14	TRBJ2-6	TGTGCCAGTTCGGGCGACTCTGGGGCCAACGTCCTGACTTTC	CASSGDSGANVLTF
few	NA	TRBV7-9	13	TRBJ1-2	TGTGCCAGCAGCCCTCCGGTAGGCTATGGCTACACCTTC	CASSPPVGYGYTF
NA	NA	TRBV19	12	TRBJ2-1	TGTGCCAGTAGTATAGCCAGTCGGGATCCGTTCTTC	CASSIASRDPFF
NA	NA	TRBV18	16	TRBJ1-2	TGTGCCAGCTCACCCAAAAATATGATGGGCCAGTATGGCTACACCTTC	CASSPKNMMGQYGYTF
NA	NA	TRBV5-6	11	TRBJ2-1	TGTGCCAGCACTCTGGCGGGTGAGCAGTTCTTC	CASTLAGEQFF
NA	TRBD1	TRBV10-3	14	TRBJ1-5	TGTGCCATCAGTGAGTCCCAGGGGGGGCAGCCCCAGCATTTT	CAISESQGGQPQHF
NA	NA	TRBV2	14	TRBJ2-2	TGTGCCAGCAGTGTGTTGAAGAACACCGGGGAGCTGTTTTTT	CASSVLKNTGELFF
NA	NA	TRBV7-2	16	TRBJ2-7	TGTGCCAGCAGCTTAGGTGGACTTCCGAGCTCCTACGAGCAGTACTTC	CASSLGGLPSSYEQYF